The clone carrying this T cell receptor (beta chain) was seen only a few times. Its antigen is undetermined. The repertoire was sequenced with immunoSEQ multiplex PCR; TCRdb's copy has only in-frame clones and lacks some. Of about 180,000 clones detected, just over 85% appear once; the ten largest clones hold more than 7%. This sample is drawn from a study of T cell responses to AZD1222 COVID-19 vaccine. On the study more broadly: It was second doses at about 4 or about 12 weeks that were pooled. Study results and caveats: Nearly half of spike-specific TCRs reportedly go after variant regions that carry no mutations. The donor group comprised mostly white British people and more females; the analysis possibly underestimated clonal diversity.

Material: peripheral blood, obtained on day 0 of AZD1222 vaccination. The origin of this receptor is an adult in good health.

Written as DNA, the CDR3 is TGTGCCAGCACCCCCCCGGGCAGCGGTCCAGATACGCAGTATTTT. The encoded protein is CASTPPGSGPDTQYF. V and J are TRBV5-4 and TRBJ2-3; D is perhaps TRBD2 (5 bases). Germline CDR1 SGHNT, CDR2 YYREEE (reference sequence). The CDR3 spans 15 residues. V lost 6 bases, J lost 4 bases, and 18 bases lay in between.